The 30 T cell receptor beta chains below all came from one sample that was sequenced in a study of T cell responses to AZD1222 COVID-19 vaccine. Measured with immunoSEQ multiplex PCR; TCRdb has only the in-frame clones, and not every one. The profile covers about 73,000 clones, with roughly nine tenths appearing a single time and about 9.6% taken by the ten largest. The sequencing used peripheral blood, collected 28 days after the second AZD1222 dose. The source is an adult who received the AZD1222 COVID-19 vaccine.

The chain uses TRBV5-1 and TRBJ1-1; weak D call: TRBD1 (6 bases). V lost 1 base and J lost 3, with 13 bases in between. Looked up from germline, CDR1 is SGHRS and CDR2 is YFSETQ. The CDR3 covers 15 residues. CDR3 nucleotides: TGCGCCAGCAGCTTGAGGCTGGGGGCAGACACTGAAGCTTTCTTT. Translation: CASSLRLGADTEAFF. Drawing the rest from reference TRBV5-1 and TRBJ1-1, the complete variable domain is KAGVTQTPRYLIKTRGQQVTLSCSPISGHRSVSWYQQTPGQGLQFLFEYFSETQRNKGNFPGRFSGRQFSNSRSEMNVSTLELGDSALYLCASSLRLGADTEAFFGQGTRLTVV.

This sequence joins TRBV18 and TRBJ1-4; the D gene is possibly TRBD1 (6 bases). The germline V and J ends were trimmed by 0 bases and 8 bases, with 16 bases remaining between them. The CDR3 covers 16 residues. Germline lookup yields CDR1 KGHSH and CDR2 LQKENI. The CDR3 DNA reads as TGTGCCAGCTCACCACCTCCGTCGGGGGCCGGGGAAAAACTGTTTTTT. It encodes CASSPPPSGAGEKLFF.

V usage is TRBV9 and J usage is TRBJ1-6; the match to TRBD1 covers 8 bases. Trimming removed 4 bases from V and 6 bases from J; junction bases left unmatched: 3. Germline V CDR1 and CDR2: SGDLS, YYNGEE. The CDR3 is 14 residues long. CDR3 sequence (DNA): TGTGCCAGCAGCTCGGGACAGGCTAATTCACCCCTCCACTTT. This sequence encodes CASSSGQANSPLHF.

V usage is TRBV7-2 and J usage is TRBJ1-1; D is perhaps TRBD1 (5 bases). In germline, CDR1 is SGHTA, CDR2 FQGNSA. The CDR3 has 12 residues. V lost 5 bases and J lost 7, with 11 bases in between. The CDR3 region is CASSPQGIEAFF. In DNA, the CDR3 is TGTGCCAGCAGCCCCCAGGGTATTGAAGCTTTCTTT.

The table lists this clone with a count of one. The chain combines TRBV6-1 with TRBJ1-5; D is ambiguous. The germline V gene encodes CDR1 MNHNS and CDR2 SASEGT. This CDR3 is 13 amino acids long. Between the trimmed V and J ends, which lost 2 bases and 5 bases, there was a span of 7 bases. CDR3 sequence: CASSERAYQPQHF. Here the CDR3 DNA reads TGTGCCAGCAGTGAACGTGCGTATCAGCCCCAGCATTTT.

J is TRBJ1-3 and V is TRBV9; TRBD1 matches 10 bases. Germline CDR1 is SGDLS and CDR2 is YYNGEE. After removal of 0 bases from V and 8 bases from J, the junction contained 11 bases not matched to a gene. The CDR3 is 17 residues long. CDR3 sequence: CASSVVGTGAGGDTIYF. The DNA for the CDR3 is TGTGCCAGCAGCGTAGTGGGGACAGGGGCCGGTGGGGACACCATATATTTT. The whole variable domain, filled in from reference TRBV9 and TRBJ1-3, reads DSGVTQTPKHLITATGQRVTLRCSPRSGDLSVYWYQQSLDQGLQFLIQYYNGEERAKGNILERFSAQQFPDLHSELNLSSLELGDSALYFCASSVVGTGAGGDTIYFGEGSWLTVV.

This chain uses TRBV20-1 with TRBJ2-2; D ambiguous. Germline values: CDR1 DFQATT, CDR2 SNEGSKA (reference sequence). V lost 3 bases, J lost 3 bases, and 11 bases lay in between. The CDR3 covers 14 residues. The chain's CDR3 is CSASARFYTGELFF. DNA of the CDR3: TGCAGTGCTAGTGCGAGGTTCTACACCGGGGAGCTGTTTTTT.

This chain connects TRBV5-1 to TRBJ2-5; 11 bases fit TRBD2. This CDR3 has 15 amino acids. CDR1 SGHRS and CDR2 YFSETQ come from the germline V gene. V was pared by 0 bases and J by 5 bases, with 3 bases of the junction left unmatched. The CDR3 DNA follows: TGCGCCAGCAGCTTGGGACTAGCGGGATTTGAGACCCAGTACTTC. Protein sequence: CASSLGLAGFETQYF.

This chain connects TRBV29-1 to TRBJ2-7; 7 nucleotides agree with TRBD2. This CDR3 is built from 13 residues. Germline V gene sequence: CDR1 SQVTM, CDR2 ANQGSEA. CDR3 DNA: TGCAGTGCCCTGGGGGGGGTCTCCTACGAGCAGTACTTC. Translating it yields CSALGGVSYEQYF.

The V gene is TRBV14, the J gene TRBJ1-2; D is ambiguous. Between the trimmed V and J ends, which lost 0 bases and 7 bases, there was a span of 9 bases. Per the germline V gene, CDR1 is SGHDN and CDR2 is FVKESK. The CDR3 has 13 residues. CDR3 residues: CASSQDVPGGYTF. CDR3 coding DNA: TGTGCCAGCAGCCAAGATGTGCCTGGTGGCTACACCTTC.

V and J are TRBV19 and TRBJ1-6, with TRBD1 as a possible D gene (6 bases). V was pared by 6 bases and J by 5 bases, with 11 bases between. CDR3 length: 14 residues. Germline assignment: CDR1 LNHDA and CDR2 SQIVND (reference sequence). CDR3 coding DNA: TGTGCCAGTAGGGGGGGGGCAAATAATTCACCCCTCCACTTT. Protein sequence: CASRGGANNSPLHF. Full variable domain (remainder filled in from reference TRBV19 and TRBJ1-6): DGGITQSPKYLFRKEGQNVTLSCEQNLNHDAMYWYRQDPGQGLRLIYYSQIVNDFQKGDIAEGYSVSREKKESFPLTVTSAQKNPTAFYLCASRGGANNSPLHFGNGTRLTVT.

In its sample, this clone was seen once. The chain recombines TRBV7-2 with TRBJ2-2; perhaps TRBD1 as D (5 bases). Trimming pared 8 bases from V and 4 bases from J, leaving 14 bases between. CDR1 SGHTA and CDR2 FQGNSA come from the germline V gene. This CDR3 contains 14 residues. The CDR3 loop is CASGKGATTGELFF. The CDR3 bases are TGTGCCAGCGGGAAAGGGGCAACCACCGGGGAGCTGTTTTTT.

The chain has TRBV19 and TRBJ2-1; 12 nucleotides line up with TRBD2. After removal of 4 bases from V and 0 bases from J, the junction contained 7 bases not matched to a gene. Germline values: CDR1 LNHDA, CDR2 SQIVND (reference sequence). CDR3 size: 18 residues. For the CDR3, the DNA is TGTGCCAGTAGTAAGGCTAGCGGGAGGGGGAGCTCCTACAATGAGCAGTTCTTC. It encodes CASSKASGRGSSYNEQFF.

This chain joins TRBV5-1 and TRBJ2-1, with D unresolved. V was trimmed by 4 bases and J by 3 bases, leaving 11 bases between them. Germline-derived CDR1 and CDR2 are SGHRS and YFSETQ. The CDR3 consists of 14 residues. CDR3 nucleotide sequence: TGCGCCAGCAGCCCCACATTGCACTACAATGAGCAGTTCTTC. Translation gives CASSPTLHYNEQFF.

The chain uses TRBV5-1 and TRBJ2-2; 8 bases fit TRBD1. This CDR3 is 16 amino acids long. J lost 5 bases, V lost 6 bases, and 12 bases had no gene match. Germline values: CDR1 SGHRS, CDR2 YFSETQ. The CDR3 sequence is CASTRGRGPETGELFF. The CDR3 DNA follows: TGCGCCAGCACCCGGGGCAGGGGGCCAGAGACCGGGGAGCTGTTTTTT.

This chain connects TRBV18 to TRBJ1-5; no reliable D call. Trimming removed 6 bases at V and 0 bases at J, with 6 bases between. The CDR3 has 13 amino acids. Germline values: CDR1 KGHSH, CDR2 LQKENI. CDR3 sequence: CASSDGSNQPQHF. As DNA, the CDR3 is TGTGCCAGCTCGGACGGTAGCAATCAGCCCCAGCATTTT. Based on the CDR3 plus reference TRBV18 and TRBJ1-5, the full variable domain is NAGVMQNPRHLVRRRGQEARLRCSPMKGHSHVYWYRQLPEEGLKFMVYLQKENIIDESGMPKERFSAEFPKEGPSILRIQQVVRGDSAAYFCASSDGSNQPQHFGDGTRLSIL.

The chain joins TRBV6-5 to TRBJ2-5, with D perhaps matching TRBD2 (6 bases). Trimming stripped 8 bases from V and 2 bases from J, with 18 bases between. In germline, CDR1 is MNHEY, CDR2 SVGAGI. CDR3 length: 15 residues. The CDR3 bases are TGTGCCAGCGGCCCCCGGGACGGGGGACAAGAGACCCAGTACTTC. It yields the protein CASGPRDGGQETQYF.

This clone was detected a few times. The chain has TRBV19 and TRBJ1-1; the D is unclear. Germline CDR1 is LNHDA and CDR2 is SQIVND (reference sequence). The CDR3 is 13 residues long. The V gene lost 3 bases and the J gene lost 7 bases, with 12 bases spanning the gap. The CDR3: CASSMIFPGEAFF. The CDR3 DNA sequence: TGTGCCAGTAGTATGATTTTCCCAGGTGAAGCTTTCTTT. Based on the CDR3 plus reference TRBV19 and TRBJ1-1, the full variable domain is DGGITQSPKYLFRKEGQNVTLSCEQNLNHDAMYWYRQDPGQGLRLIYYSQIVNDFQKGDIAEGYSVSREKKESFPLTVTSAQKNPTAFYLCASSMIFPGEAFFGQGTRLTVV.

CDR3 loop: CASSRLTSEQFF. CDR3 DNA: TGTGCCAGTTCTCGACTCACGAGTGAGCAGTTCTTC. The rearrangement links TRBV28 to TRBJ2-1, with no clear D. Trimming cost V 9 bases and J 9 bases, with 15 bases left between them. Per the germline V gene, CDR1 is MDHEN and CDR2 is SYDVKM. This CDR3 region has 12 residues.

The CDR3 protein is CATRPEPFNSPLHF. For the CDR3, the DNA is TGTGCCACCCGCCCGGAACCTTTTAATTCACCCCTCCACTTT. The chain uses TRBV7-2 and TRBJ1-6; no definite D call. Trimming stripped 10 bases from V and 6 bases from J, with 16 bases between. In germline, CDR1 is SGHTA, CDR2 FQGNSA. The CDR3 length is 14 residues.

J is TRBJ1-5 and V is TRBV7-8; tentative D call: TRBD1 (5 bases). Trimming cost V 5 bases and J 3 bases, with 11 bases left between them. Germline CDR1 SGHVS, CDR2 FQNEAQ. The CDR3 consists of 14 residues. CDR3 loop: CASSLAGTNQPQHF. The CDR3 DNA sequence: TGTGCCAGCAGCCTGGCAGGGACCAATCAGCCCCAGCATTTT.

This CDR3 is CASSRDRVQPQHF. CDR3 sequence (DNA): TGTGCCAGTAGCCGGGACAGGGTTCAGCCCCAGCATTTT. The chain carries TRBV19 and TRBJ1-5, with 9 bases matching TRBD1. After removal of 6 bases from V and 6 bases from J, the junction contained 3 bases not matched to a gene. The CDR3 has 13 residues. The germline V gene has CDR1 LNHDA and CDR2 SQIVND (reference sequence). Together with reference TRBV19 and TRBJ1-5, the CDR3 gives the full variable domain: DGGITQSPKYLFRKEGQNVTLSCEQNLNHDAMYWYRQDPGQGLRLIYYSQIVNDFQKGDIAEGYSVSREKKESFPLTVTSAQKNPTAFYLCASSRDRVQPQHFGDGTRLSIL.

V usage is TRBV7-6 and J usage is TRBJ2-3; D is undetermined. Trimming removed 5 bases from V and 6 bases from J, with 15 bases in between. The CDR3 runs 14 residues. Germline V gives CDR1 SGHVS, CDR2 FNYEAQ. The CDR3 protein is CASSRDPHKDTQYF. The DNA of the CDR3 is TGTGCCAGCAGCCGCGATCCTCATAAGGATACGCAGTATTTT. Variable domain in full (rest from reference TRBV7-6 and TRBJ2-3): GAGVSQSPRYKVTKRGQDVALRCDPISGHVSLYWYRQALGQGPEFLTYFNYEAQQDKSGLPNDRFSAERPEGSISTLTIQRTEQRDSAMYRCASSRDPHKDTQYFGPGTRLTVL.

V and J are TRBV6-5 and TRBJ2-7, with D possibly TRBD1 on 6 matching bases. The CDR3 is 12 residues long. V dropped 6 bases and J dropped 4 bases, with 10 bases sitting between them. Germline values: CDR1 MNHEY, CDR2 SVGAGI. This chain's CDR3 is CASSPQGYEQYV. The CDR3 DNA reads as TGTGCCAGCAGCCCACAGGGTTACGAGCAGTACGTC.

The chain couples TRBV11-2 to TRBJ2-5; tentative D call: TRBD2 (7 bases). CDR1 and CDR2 (germline): SGHAT, FQNNGV. The length of the CDR3 is 19 residues. V gave up 5 bases and J gave up 5 bases, with 30 bases separating them. CDR3 sequence: CASSPPGGPSSSDPETQYF. The CDR3 coding sequence is TGTGCCAGCAGCCCGCCGGGGGGCCCATCATCATCCGATCCGGAGACCCAGTACTTC.

The rearrangement joins TRBV7-7 to TRBJ2-5, with D tentatively TRBD2 (7 bases). Deletions cut 1 base from V and 5 bases from J, with 17 bases between. The length of the CDR3 is 16 residues. The germline V gene encodes CDR1 SSHAT and CDR2 FNYEAQ (reference sequence). As DNA, the CDR3 is TGTGCCAGCAGCTTAGGATTGGGGGGGCCTCATGAGACCCAGTACTTC. Translation: CASSLGLGGPHETQYF.

The V and J genes are TRBV7-6 and TRBJ2-3; 12 bases line up with TRBD2. CDR3 size: 14 residues. V was clipped by 3 bases and J by 5 bases; unmatched bases: 0. Germline assignment: CDR1 SGHVS and CDR2 FNYEAQ. Here the CDR3 DNA reads TGTGCCAGCAGCTTGGGACTAGCGGGAGATACGCAGTATTTT. This encodes CASSLGLAGDTQYF.

The chain links TRBV13 to TRBJ2-2; 9 nucleotides line up with TRBD1. The CDR3 is 15 amino acids. Germline V gives CDR1 PRHDT, CDR2 FYEKMQ (reference sequence). V lost 4 bases to trimming and J lost 6 bases; unmatched junction nucleotides: 6. CDR3 loop: CASSSPQGAPGELFF. As DNA, the CDR3 is TGTGCCAGCAGCTCCCCACAGGGGGCCCCCGGGGAGCTGTTTTTT. Supplemented by reference TRBV13 and TRBJ2-2, the full variable domain reads AAGVIQSPRHLIKEKRETATLKCYPIPRHDTVYWYQQGPGQDPQFLISFYEKMQSDKGSIPDRFSAQQFSDYHSELNMSSLELGDSALYFCASSSPQGAPGELFFGEGSRLTVL.

This clone has a single count. This chain connects TRBV6-5 to TRBJ2-7, with 7 positions matching TRBD1. Germline V gene sequence: CDR1 MNHEY, CDR2 SVGAGI. This CDR3 has 15 amino acids. V was pared by 4 bases and J by 2 bases, with 8 bases of the junction left unmatched. The DNA for the CDR3 is TGTGCCAGCAGTTCGGGCAGGGGGATAACCTACGAGCAGTACTTC. Translation: CASSSGRGITYEQYF.

The chain recombines TRBV18 with TRBJ2-7, with D possibly being TRBD1 (6 bases). This CDR3 is 13 amino acids long. CDR1 and CDR2 from the germline V gene are KGHSH and LQKENI. Trimming took 2 bases from V and 4 from J, leaving 9 bases between them. In DNA, the CDR3 is TGTGCCAGCTCACCAACTACAGGGTACGAGCAGTACTTC. It yields the protein CASSPTTGYEQYF.